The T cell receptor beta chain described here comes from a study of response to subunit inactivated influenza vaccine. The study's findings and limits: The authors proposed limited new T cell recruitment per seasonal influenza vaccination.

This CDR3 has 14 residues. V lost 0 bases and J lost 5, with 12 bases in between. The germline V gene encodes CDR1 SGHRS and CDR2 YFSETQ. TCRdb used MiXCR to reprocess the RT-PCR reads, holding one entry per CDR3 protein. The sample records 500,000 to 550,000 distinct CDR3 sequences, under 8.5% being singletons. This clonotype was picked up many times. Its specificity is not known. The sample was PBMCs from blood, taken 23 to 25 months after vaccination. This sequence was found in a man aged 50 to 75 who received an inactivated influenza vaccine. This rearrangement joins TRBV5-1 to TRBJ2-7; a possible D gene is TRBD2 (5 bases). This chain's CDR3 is CASSLGGIANEQYF. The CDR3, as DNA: TGCGCCAGCAGCTTGGGAGGGATCGCAAACGAGCAGTACTTC.